A single sample is the source of the 16 T cell receptor beta chains below, sequenced in a study of control samples from healthy donors and cancer patients. TCRdb keeps only in-frame clones here, not all; method: immunoSEQ multiplex PCR. The sample contains about 75,000 clones, approximately 88% of which appear only once. Source material: blood. Receptors originate from a man aged 50-60 years in good health.

The chain uses TRBV7-9 and TRBJ2-6, with D possibly matching TRBD1 (6 bases). CDR1 SEHNR and CDR2 FQNEAQ come from the germline V gene (reference sequence). V gave up 5 bases and J gave up 4 bases, with 12 bases separating them. The CDR3 contains 15 residues. The CDR3 region is CASSTSGAGANVLTF. The CDR3 nucleotides are TGTGCCAGCAGCACCTCAGGGGCCGGGGCCAACGTCCTGACTTTC. The full variable domain, rest sourced from reference TRBV7-9 and TRBJ2-6, is DTGVSQNPRHKITKRGQNVTFRCDPISEHNRLYWYRQTLGQGPEFLTYFQNEAQLEKSRLLSDRFSAERPKGSFSTLEIQRTEQGDSAMYLCASSTSGAGANVLTFGAGSRLTVL.

The V call is TRBV11-3, the J call TRBJ2-4, with 7 bases matching TRBD1. CDR1 and CDR2 from the germline V gene are SGHNT and YENEEA. This CDR3 comprises 15 residues. V shed 4 bases, J shed 2 bases, and the junction held 5 bases outside the gene matches. In DNA form, the CDR3 reads TGTGCCAGCAGCTCGACAGGGAGTACCAAAAACATTCAGTACTTC. Translating it yields CASSSTGSTKNIQYF.

This sequence joins TRBV5-1 and TRBJ2-3, with D tentatively TRBD1 (5 bases). The germline V gene has CDR1 SGHRS and CDR2 YFSETQ. V lost 7 bases to trimming and J lost 4 bases, with 13 bases between them. The CDR3 runs 13 residues. CDR3 protein: CASGPPGSDTQYF. In DNA form, the CDR3 reads TGCGCCAGCGGACCCCCAGGGTCAGATACGCAGTATTTT.

The genes are TRBV12-3 or TRBV12-4 and TRBJ1-2, with D perhaps matching TRBD1 (5 bases). Trimming took 3 bases from V and 2 from J, leaving 7 bases between them. This CDR3 has 13 residues. CDR3 nucleotides: TGTGCCAGCAGTTTGGGGCGGAACTATGGCTACACCTTC. This sequence encodes CASSLGRNYGYTF.

The chain couples TRBV6-6 to TRBJ2-7, with D perhaps being TRBD1 or TRBD2 (5 bases each). Trimming removed 6 bases from V and 9 bases from J, with 27 bases in between. There are 16 residues in the CDR3. Germline CDR1 is MNHNY and CDR2 is SVGAGI (reference sequence). CDR3 amino acids: CASSTTDLGDLKVQYF. CDR3 sequence (DNA): TGTGCCAGCAGCACCACCGACTTGGGGGATTTAAAGGTGCAGTACTTC.

The chain carries TRBV5-6 and TRBJ2-5, with D perhaps TRBD1 or TRBD2 (5 bases each). Trimming removed 4 bases at V and 5 bases at J, with 12 bases between. The CDR3 has 13 amino acids. Per germline, CDR1 SGHDT and CDR2 YYEEEE. CDR3 in amino acids: CASSPRGEETQYF. CDR3 coding DNA: TGTGCCAGCAGCCCGAGGGGCGAGGAGACCCAGTACTTC. The variable domain in full, with the rest retrieved from reference TRBV5-6 and TRBJ2-5, is DAGVTQSPTHLIKTRGQQVTLRCSPKSGHDTVSWYQQALGQGPQFIFQYYEEEERQRGNFPDRFSGHQFPNYSSELNVNALLLGDSALYLCASSPRGEETQYFGPGTRLLVL.

This clone came up a few times. The CDR3 reads CASSPPGTPSYEQYF. The CDR3, as DNA: TGTGCCAGCTCACCCCCCGGGACACCCTCCTACGAGCAGTACTTC. The chain links TRBV18 to TRBJ2-7, with a tentative D call TRBD1 (6 bases). The CDR3 has 15 amino acids. Trimming removed 3 bases at V and 0 bases at J, with 12 bases between. The germline V gene encodes CDR1 KGHSH and CDR2 LQKENI.

The chain employs TRBV5-6 and TRBJ2-5; 9 bases agree with TRBD1. Germline V lookup: CDR1 SGHDT, CDR2 YYEEEE. With V trimmed by 1 base and J by 2 bases, 6 bases remained unmatched. This CDR3 has 16 residues. In DNA, the CDR3 is TGTGCCAGCAGCTTGCGTGGGACAGGGCTACAAGAGACCCAGTACTTC. This sequence encodes CASSLRGTGLQETQYF.

The chain links TRBV3-1 (or the pseudogene TRBV3-2) to TRBJ2-3, with 14 bases aligning to TRBD2. Looked up from germline, CDR1 is LGHDT and CDR2 is YNNKEL (reference sequence). The CDR3 totals 21 residues. V dropped 0 bases and J dropped 2; count of bases not matched to a gene: 13. CDR3 nucleotides: TGTGCCAGCAGCCAAGATGGCGGACTAGCGGGAGGCCATACACCCACAGATACGCAGTATTTT. Translated, it gives CASSQDGGLAGGHTPTDTQYF.

Comment on this clone: The identical CDR3 is also encoded by other nucleotide sequences in the sample. V gene TRBV2 combines with J gene TRBJ2-7, with D unclear. Germline V gene lookup returns CDR1 SNHLY and CDR2 FYNNEI. The CDR3 contains 13 residues. Trimming removed 4 bases from V and 0 bases from J, with 7 bases in between. CDR3 nucleotides: TGTGCCAGCAGTGTAGAGAGCTCCTACGAGCAGTACTTC. Its protein product is CASSVESSYEQYF.

This chain joins TRBV4-3 and TRBJ2-7; no clear D. The V and J ends lost 0 bases and 3 bases respectively, with 12 bases between them. Per germline, CDR1 LGHNA and CDR2 YSLEER. The CDR3 is made up of 15 amino acids. CDR3 in amino acids: CASSQDFSNHYEQYF. The DNA of the CDR3 is TGCGCCAGCAGCCAAGATTTTTCTAATCACTACGAGCAGTACTTC.

V gene TRBV7-2 combines with J gene TRBJ2-6; D is perhaps TRBD1 (6 bases). The germline V gene encodes CDR1 SGHTA and CDR2 FQGNSA. This CDR3 comprises 18 residues. Trimming removed 1 base from V and 0 bases from J, with 13 bases in between. In DNA, the CDR3 is TGTGCCAGCAGCTTAGAGAGGACAGCACTCTCTGGGGCCAACGTCCTGACTTTC. The encoded protein is CASSLERTALSGANVLTF.

CDR3 sequence reads: CASSWTSGSIYEQFF. In DNA form, the CDR3 reads TGTGCCAGCAGCTGGACTAGCGGGAGTATTTATGAGCAGTTCTTC. The rearrangement links TRBV7-3 to TRBJ2-1; 13 nucleotides match TRBD2. CDR3 length equals 15 residues. V lost 4 bases to trimming and J lost 8 bases; unmatched junction nucleotides: 5. The germline gives CDR1 SGHTA, CDR2 FQGTGA.

J is TRBJ1-5 and V is TRBV9, with 8 bases fitting TRBD1. CDR1 is SGDLS, CDR2 YYNGEE, per germline. The junction had 7 bases not matched to a gene; V was cut back by 3 bases and J by 5 bases. The CDR3 has 15 residues. CDR3 nucleotides: TGTGCCAGCAGCGAGACAGGGGAAGGGTATCAGCCCCAGCATTTT. It is translated as CASSETGEGYQPQHF.

The J gene is TRBJ1-2, the V gene TRBV29-1; D gene unclear. Germline V lookup: CDR1 SQVTM, CDR2 ANQGSEA. The CDR3 covers 14 residues. The V end was cut by 8 bases, the J end by 4 bases, with 20 bases between. CDR3 loop: CSSQLIDQSYGYTF. CDR3 bases: TGCAGCTCGCAACTCATCGATCAATCCTATGGCTACACCTTC.

The chain has TRBV6-4 and TRBJ2-1; D may be TRBD1 or TRBD2 (7 bases each). The V gene lost 2 bases and the J gene lost 1 base, with 12 bases spanning the gap. The CDR3 length is 16 residues. The V gene's germline CDR1 is MRHNA and CDR2 SNTAGT. In DNA, the CDR3 is TGTGCCAGCAGTGACACCAGGGGGGGTTCCTACAATGAGCAGTTCTTC. Protein: CASSDTRGGSYNEQFF.